The present T cell receptor beta chain was sequenced within a study of T-cell reconstitution after alpha-beta-depleted transplantation in children. Broader study findings: A year had passed since transplant, and T-cell counts and diversity by then came mostly from newly produced T cells. Diversity of TCRbeta at day 60 was high in some patients, arising from surviving recipient T cells and thymic progenitors. Two months or so post-transplant, alpha-beta T cells reportedly derived from several hundred expanded graft clones.

As regards this clonotype: Its target is not known.

Deletions cut 5 bases from V and 4 bases from J, with 11 bases between. CDR3 length: 14 residues. The V gene's germline CDR1 is SGHTA and CDR2 FQGTGA. Unique molecular identifiers were used in preparing the TCRbeta library. MiXCR, applied by TCRdb to the PCR reads, yields one record per CDR3 protein. In the table there are hundreds of thousands of distinct CDR3 sequences, about a sixth of which are singletons. The sample in question was PBMCs, mostly from graft donor cells, obtained 360 days after TCRalphabeta/CD19-depleted stem cell transplant. This clonotype originated in a male patient under 10 years old who had a stem cell transplant for acute lymphoblastic leukemia, so the T cells may come from the graft donor. This chain links TRBV7-3 with TRBJ2-2; D uncertain. As DNA, the CDR3 is TGTGCCAGCAGCGCATCTTTGGGCACCGGGGAGCTGTTTTTT. Translated, it gives CASSASLGTGELFF.